This T cell receptor beta chain was found in a study of blood T cells in healthy people across ages (dated by TCRdb to the mid-2010s). In the study overall: In model experiments, template switching captured about one uniquely barcoded TCR beta cDNA molecule for every two T cells. To track age-related changes in TCR beta repertoire diversity, the study relied on deep sequencing normalized with unique cDNA molecular identifiers. Donors were grouped into four age groups: young (average 16 years), middle-aged (39), aged (approximately 67) and long-lived (about 82). To avoid experimental bias, donors of different ages were spread randomly across the sequencing lanes. Two additional independent replicas of 1 million unique cDNA reads from the same blood draw were analyzed for two donors (one aged 18 to 29 and one aged 80 or older). Beyond this particular receptor, the publication reports: Since profiling was done on bulk unsorted PBMCs, naive and antigen-experienced compartments could not be conclusively compared. Estimates of total diversity based on one million sequenced T cells were regarded as lower bounds and as underestimates. A strong correlation was found between observed TCR beta diversity and the percentage of naive T cells measured by flow cytometry. Compared with the aged group, more naive CD4+ T cells, fewer expanded clones and increased TCR diversity were shown by the long-lived group, suggesting age selection. Observed TCR beta diversity per million T cells fell roughly linearly with age, and a significant reduction was already apparent by age approximately 40. The CMV infection status of donors was not known, potentially confounding age-related changes in expanded clonotypes.

Including cysteine and phenylalanine, the CDR3 has 14 amino acids. Only the CDR3 region is kept as DNA, spanning 42 bases read in frame from base 1. At the junction V is shortened by 5 bases and J by 5 bases, with 15 bases in between. Only a few counts were recorded for this clonotype. The antigen it recognizes is unknown. No much larger clone exists at a distance of one base, and base qualities are not known. The 35 to 40 donors, aged 6 to 90 years, were systemically healthy Caucasian individuals from Russia. Each donor gave 8 to 10 milliliters of peripheral blood, drawn into EDTA-treated Vacutainer tubes. Ficoll-Paque density-gradient centrifugation was used to isolate PBMCs, with at least 7 million obtained per sample. Total RNA was extracted from PBMCs with Trizol reagent, with at least 5 micrograms obtained per sample. The percentages of naive CD45RAhigh/CD27high T cells were determined by flow cytometry on a PBMC aliquot from every donor.

Libraries were made using 5' RACE. These reads were obtained on an Illumina HiSeq 2500. The second PCR ran for roughly 7 to 12 cycles and used a J-beta primer mix along with a sample-barcoded 5' primer. A unique molecular identifier was introduced onto each TCR beta cDNA molecule by a template-switch 5' adaptor carrying 12 random nucleotides. Each sample yielded at least 3 million CDR3-containing paired-end reads. First-strand cDNA was synthesized from all RNA with the Mint cDNA synthesis kit, primed by a TRBC-specific oligonucleotide. All cDNA was treated with uracil-DNA glycosylase and then went through a first 18-cycle PCR with the universal primers M1SS and BC2_uni_R. The authors processed their data as follows. Each sample was normalized by randomly selecting 1 million high-quality reads, each carrying a distinct molecular identifier. Instead of being binned into consensus sequences, reads that shared molecular identifiers were thrown out. MiTCR, run with a Q25 quality threshold and the strictest error-elimination algorithm, handled CDR3 identification, clonotype clustering and error correction. A nonparametric unseen species model with Euler transformation was used to estimate a lower bound on total TCR beta diversity. TCRdb trimmed the raw reads at Q25, called clones with MiXCR and kept productive beta chains. Each CDR3 protein gets just one entry, which takes the most common genes and DNA from the rows behind it. The V and J calls shown here were made by TCRdb, not taken from the authors' results. The sample table lists approximately 850,000 distinct CDR3 sequences, under 55% of them with a count of one. The ten largest clones add up to about 21% of the sample.

This clonotype was obtained from a man aged 60-69 years in good health. This receptor chain uses TRBV12-3 or TRBV12-4 and TRBJ2-5; TRBD1 might be the D gene, on 5 matching bases. Sample: blood. Here the CDR3 is given as CASSTQELRETQYF. The DNA reads TGTGCCAGCAGTACACAGGAGTTACGGGAGACCCAGTACTTC.